A selection of T cell receptor beta chains follows, all from one sample in a study of shared clonotypes between healthy human individuals. Clones were read by immunoSEQ multiplex PCR, and TCRdb kept only the in-frame ones, dropping some. This sample has some 1.4 million clones, with roughly 96% found just once. The sample comprised naive CD4+ T cells sorted from blood. These receptors all stem from a man younger than 45 in good health. The CDR3 runs from the conserved cysteine through the conserved F or W. D genes are given only for firm matches. Some rows mark clone size as missing; the rest say once, few, many or name a class of expanded clone.

J gene | clone size | V gene | D gene | CDR3 DNA | CDR3 protein
TRBJ1-1 | . | TRBV5-1 | . | TGCGCCAGCAGCTCCGACCCTAACACTGAAGCTTTCTTT | CASSSDPNTEAFF
TRBJ2-3 | . | TRBV5-4 | . | TGTGCCAGCAACCTCCCGCCCGGGGACAAGACTGGTCTAGATACGCAGTATTTT | CASNLPPGDKTGLDTQYF
TRBJ2-7 | . | TRBV5-1 | . | TGCGCCAGCAGCTTGGCCCAGAGCTCCTACGAGCAGTACTTC | CASSLAQSSYEQYF
TRBJ1-2 | . | TRBV4-3 | . | TGCGCCAGCAGCGGGACGCACGAAAATGGCTACACCTTC | CASSGTHENGYTF
TRBJ2-3 | . | TRBV11-3 | TRBD2 | TGTGCCAGCAGCCGCGGGACTAGGGCCACAGATACGCAGTATTTT | CASSRGTRATDTQYF
TRBJ1-5 | . | TRBV5-1 | . | TGCGCCAGCAGCTTGAGGAGCGGTCAGCCCCAGCATTTT | CASSLRSGQPQHF
TRBJ1-5 | . | TRBV6-1 | TRBD1 | TGTGCCAGCAGAGCCAGGACAGGGTCTCATCAGCCCCAGCATTTT | CASRARTGSHQPQHF
TRBJ2-6 | once | TRBV28 | . | TGTGCCAGCAGTTCCCCAGGGGACGGGGCCAACGTCCTGACTTTC | CASSSPGDGANVLTF
TRBJ2-1 | . | TRBV5-4 | TRBD2 | TGTGCCAGCAGCCCGGGACTAGCGATAAGCTCCTACAATGAGCAGTTCTTC | CASSPGLAISSYNEQFF
TRBJ2-3 | . | TRBV11-3 | . | TGTGCCAGCAGCTTAGGTCGGAGCACAGATACGCAGTATTTT | CASSLGRSTDTQYF
TRBJ2-3 | . | TRBV29-1 | . | TGCAGCGCAAAGGCTGGGGAGGTAGGAGGCACAGATACGCAGTATTTT | CSAKAGEVGGTDTQYF
TRBJ1-3 | . | TRBV5-8 | . | TGTGCCAGCAGCTTGGACGGGGGCAGCTCTGGAAACACCATATATTTT | CASSLDGGSSGNTIYF
TRBJ1-1 | once | TRBV25-1 | . | TGTGCCAGCAGTGCCGATTCGTTTACAGCAAACACTGAAGCTTTCTTT | CASSADSFTANTEAFF
TRBJ2-7 | . | TRBV7-8 | . | TGTGCCAGCAGCTTAGAGGCTAGTGAGTCCTACGAGCAGTACTTC | CASSLEASESYEQYF
TRBJ2-2 | . | TRBV15 | TRBD1 | TGTGCCACCGACCCGGGACAGGGGGTTGCCGGGGAGCTGTTTTTT | CATDPGQGVAGELFF
TRBJ2-7 | . | TRBV27 | . | TGTGCCAGCAAGTTGGAACCGCTAACCTACGAGCAGTACTTC | CASKLEPLTYEQYF
TRBJ2-7 | . | TRBV19 | . | TGTGCCAGTAGTATCGACGGTCTCAACTACGAGCAGTACTTC | CASSIDGLNYEQYF
TRBJ2-7 | . | TRBV5-4 | TRBD1 | TGTGCCAGCAGCTTTCCGGGGACAGGGTTGGTCGAGCAGTACTTC | CASSFPGTGLVEQYF
TRBJ2-7 | . | TRBV9 | TRBD2 | TGTGCCAGCAGCGCCGCAGCGGGAGGGCCCTACGAGCAGTACTTC | CASSAAAGGPYEQYF
TRBJ2-5 | . | TRBV5-4 | TRBD1 | TGTGCCAGCAGCTCCGGACAGGGTCAAGAGACCCAGTACTTC | CASSSGQGQETQYF
TRBJ2-1 | . | TRBV6-1 | . | TGTGCCAGCAGTGGCCCCAACGAGTCCTACAATGAGCAGTTCTTC | CASSGPNESYNEQFF
TRBJ2-7 | . | TRBV5-1 | . | TGCGCCAGCAGCTTGGTAGGCTCATACGAGCAGTACTTC | CASSLVGSYEQYF
TRBJ2-1 | . | TRBV15 | TRBD2 | TGTGCCACCAGCAGAGATGGAGTCGTGGCTAGCGGCCCGAATGGGCAGTTCTTC | CATSRDGVVASGPNGQFF
TRBJ2-1 | . | TRBV10-1 | . | TGCGCCAGCAGTGAGTCAGCAGGACCAGCGGATGAGCAGTTCTTC | CASSESAGPADEQFF
TRBJ1-1 | . | TRBV5-4 | . | TGTGCCAGCAGCTTCTGGGCCCAGGGAATGAACACTGAAGCTTTCTTT | CASSFWAQGMNTEAFF
TRBJ2-7 | . | TRBV6-5 | . | TGTGCCAGCAGTTTCGGAGGGGTGGGCTCCTACGAGCAGTACTTC | CASSFGGVGSYEQYF
TRBJ1-5 | . | TRBV28 | TRBD1 | TGTGCCAGCAGGCTACAGGGGGCATGGAGCAATCAGCCCCAGCATTTT | CASRLQGAWSNQPQHF
TRBJ2-7 | . | TRBV29-1 | TRBD1 | TGCAGCGCCGGACAGGCGGACGAGCAGTACTTC | CSAGQADEQYF
TRBJ2-1 | . | TRBV12-5 | TRBD2 | TGTGCTAGTGGTTTGGCCCCCCATAGCGGGAGGGTCTACAATGAGCAGTTCTTC | CASGLAPHSGRVYNEQFF
TRBJ2-7 | . | TRBV7-9 | TRBD1 | TGTGCCAGCAGCTTAGTGACGGGGACAGGGGGAACCTACGAGCAGTACTTC | CASSLVTGTGGTYEQYF
TRBJ2-7 | . | TRBV2 | TRBD1 | TGTGCCAGCAAGGGGACAGGGGCCTCCTACGAGCAGTACTTC | CASKGTGASYEQYF
TRBJ1-1 | . | TRBV10-1 | . | TGCGCCAGCAGTGAGACCCAGGGCCCGAACACTGAAGCTTTCTTT | CASSETQGPNTEAFF
TRBJ1-1 | . | TRBV5-1 | . | TGCGCCAGCAGCTTGCGAGGGTTGAACACTGAAGCTTTCTTT | CASSLRGLNTEAFF
TRBJ1-1 | . | TRBV6-5 | . | TGTGCCAGCAGTTACTCGGGAGGGAACACTGAAGCTTTCTTT | CASSYSGGNTEAFF
TRBJ1-5 | . | TRBV19 | . | TGTGCCAGTAAGCGGGAGCGGGATAGCAATCAGCCCCAGCATTTT | CASKRERDSNQPQHF
TRBJ1-3 | . | TRBV5-5 | . | TGTGCCAGCAGCTTCGATAGAGACACCATATATTTT | CASSFDRDTIYF
TRBJ2-5 | . | TRBV10-3 | . | TGTGCCATCAGTGAGTCCGCAGGACAGAAAGAGACCCAGTACTTC | CAISESAGQKETQYF
TRBJ2-2 | . | TRBV5-5 | . | TGTGCCAGCAGCTTGTATGGCGGGGAGCTGTTTTTT | CASSLYGGELFF
TRBJ2-7 | . | TRBV19 | . | TGTGCCAGTAGTATAAACCACAGGGACGAGCAGTACTTC | CASSINHRDEQYF
TRBJ2-4 | . | TRBV4-2 | TRBD1 | TGTGCCAGCAGCCAAGAACGGTTCCAGGGGGAGGCCAAAAACATTCAGTACTTC | CASSQERFQGEAKNIQYF
TRBJ1-1 | few | TRBV2 | TRBD1 | TGTGCCAGCAGTGAAACAGGGGCGAACACTGAAGCTTTCTTT | CASSETGANTEAFF
TRBJ2-7 | once | TRBV7-9 | . | TGTGCCAGCAGCTTATTGCCTGGAGAGCAGTACTTC | CASSLLPGEQYF
TRBJ1-3 | . | TRBV19 | . | TGTGCCAGTAGCCCTGGGCCGCGGGCTGGAAACACCATATATTTT | CASSPGPRAGNTIYF
TRBJ2-7 | . | TRBV11-2 | . | TGTGCCAGCAGTCTAGGGCTATTACGCTACGAGCAGTACTTC | CASSLGLLRYEQYF
TRBJ2-7 | . | TRBV25-1 | TRBD2 | TGTGCCAGCAGTGAACCCAGCGGGAGGGCCTACGAGCAGTACTTC | CASSEPSGRAYEQYF
TRBJ1-1 | . | TRBV10-2 | TRBD1 | TGCGCCAGCAGTGATCCGGGACAGGTGAACACTGAAGCTTTCTTT | CASSDPGQVNTEAFF
TRBJ1-2 | . | TRBV7-2 | TRBD1 | TGTGCCAGCAGCGTAACTCCCGGACAGGTGAATAGAGATGGCTACACCTTC | CASSVTPGQVNRDGYTF
TRBJ1-2 | . | TRBV9 | . | TGTGCCAGCAGCGTAGCGGGAAGGGGGGCTGGTGGCTACACCTTC | CASSVAGRGAGGYTF